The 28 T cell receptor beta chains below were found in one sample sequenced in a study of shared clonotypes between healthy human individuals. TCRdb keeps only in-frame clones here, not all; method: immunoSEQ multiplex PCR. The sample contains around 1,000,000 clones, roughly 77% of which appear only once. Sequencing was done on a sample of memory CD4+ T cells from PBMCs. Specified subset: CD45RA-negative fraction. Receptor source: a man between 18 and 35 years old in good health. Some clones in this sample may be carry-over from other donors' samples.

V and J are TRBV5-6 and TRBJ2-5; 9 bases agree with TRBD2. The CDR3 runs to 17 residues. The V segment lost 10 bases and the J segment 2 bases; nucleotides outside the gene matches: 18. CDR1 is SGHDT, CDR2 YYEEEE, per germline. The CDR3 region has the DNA TGTGCCGGCGGGAGGGTCTGGCCGAATGCAGCGCAAGAGACCCAGTACTTC. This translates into CAGGRVWPNAAQETQYF.

In DNA form, the CDR3 reads TGTGCCAGCAGTCGGACCTATTTCCAAGAGACCCAGTACTTC. It yields the protein CASSRTYFQETQYF. The V gene is TRBV6-5, the J gene TRBJ2-5; no clear D. Trimming took 5 bases from V and 1 from J, leaving 11 bases between them. Germline V CDR1 and CDR2: MNHEY, SVGAGI. CDR3 length: 14 residues.

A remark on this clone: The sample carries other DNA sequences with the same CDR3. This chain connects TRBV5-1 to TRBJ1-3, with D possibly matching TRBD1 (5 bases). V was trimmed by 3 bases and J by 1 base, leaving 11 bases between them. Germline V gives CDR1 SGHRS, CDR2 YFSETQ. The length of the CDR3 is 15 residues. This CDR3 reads CASSSGQASGNTIYF. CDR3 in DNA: TGCGCCAGCAGCTCGGGGCAGGCGTCTGGAAACACCATATATTTT.

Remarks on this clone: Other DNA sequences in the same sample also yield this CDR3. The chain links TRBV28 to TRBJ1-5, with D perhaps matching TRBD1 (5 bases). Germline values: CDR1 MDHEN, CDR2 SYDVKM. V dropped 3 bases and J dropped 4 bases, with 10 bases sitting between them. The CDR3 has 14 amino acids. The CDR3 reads CASSLLQGNQPQHF. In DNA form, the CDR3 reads TGTGCCAGCAGTTTGTTGCAGGGAAATCAGCCCCAGCATTTT.

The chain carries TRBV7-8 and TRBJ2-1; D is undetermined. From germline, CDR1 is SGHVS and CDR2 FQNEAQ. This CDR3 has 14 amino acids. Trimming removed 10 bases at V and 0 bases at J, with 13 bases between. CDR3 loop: CATRKDRSYNEQFF. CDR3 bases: TGTGCCACCAGAAAGGATCGCTCCTACAATGAGCAGTTCTTC.

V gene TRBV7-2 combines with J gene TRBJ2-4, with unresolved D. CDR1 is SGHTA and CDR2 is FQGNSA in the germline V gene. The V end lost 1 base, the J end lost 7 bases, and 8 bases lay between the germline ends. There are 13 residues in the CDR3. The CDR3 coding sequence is TGTGCCAGCAGCTTAGGGTTACACAACATTCAGTACTTC. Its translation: CASSLGLHNIQYF. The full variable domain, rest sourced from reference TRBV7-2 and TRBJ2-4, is GAGVSQSPSNKVTEKGKDVELRCDPISGHTALYWYRQSLGQGLEFLIYFQGNSAPDKSGLPSDRFSAERTGGSVSTLTIQRTQQEDSAVYLCASSLGLHNIQYFGAGTRLSVL.

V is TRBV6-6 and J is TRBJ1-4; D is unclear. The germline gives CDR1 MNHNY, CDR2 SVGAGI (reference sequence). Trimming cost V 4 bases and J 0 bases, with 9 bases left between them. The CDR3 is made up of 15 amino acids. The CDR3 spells CASSFSLSTNEKLFF. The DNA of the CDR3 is TGTGCCAGCAGTTTTTCGCTGTCAACTAATGAAAAACTGTTTTTT.

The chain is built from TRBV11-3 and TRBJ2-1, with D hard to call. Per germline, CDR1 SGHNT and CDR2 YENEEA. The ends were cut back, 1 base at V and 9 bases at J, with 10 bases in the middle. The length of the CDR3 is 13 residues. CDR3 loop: CASSLVPRSEQFF. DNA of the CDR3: TGTGCCAGCAGCTTAGTTCCCCGGAGTGAGCAGTTCTTC.

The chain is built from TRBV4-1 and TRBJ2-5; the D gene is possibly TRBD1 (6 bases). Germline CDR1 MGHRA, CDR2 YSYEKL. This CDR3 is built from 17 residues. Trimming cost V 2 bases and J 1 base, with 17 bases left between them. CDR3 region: CASSQPSRGTVQETQYF. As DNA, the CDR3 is TGCGCCAGCAGCCAACCCTCAAGGGGGACGGTCCAAGAGACCCAGTACTTC.

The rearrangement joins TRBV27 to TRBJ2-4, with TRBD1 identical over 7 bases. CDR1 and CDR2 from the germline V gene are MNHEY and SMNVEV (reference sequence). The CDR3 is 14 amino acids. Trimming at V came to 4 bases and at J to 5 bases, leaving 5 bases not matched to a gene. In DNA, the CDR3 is TGTGCCAGCAGTTCGACAGGGTGGCAAAACATTCAGTACTTC. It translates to CASSSTGWQNIQYF.

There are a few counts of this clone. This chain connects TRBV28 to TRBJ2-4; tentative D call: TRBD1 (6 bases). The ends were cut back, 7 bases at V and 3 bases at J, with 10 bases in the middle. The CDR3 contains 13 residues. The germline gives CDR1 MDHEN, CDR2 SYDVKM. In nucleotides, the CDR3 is TGTGCCAGCAATACCAGGGGCAAAAACATTCAGTACTTC. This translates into CASNTRGKNIQYF.

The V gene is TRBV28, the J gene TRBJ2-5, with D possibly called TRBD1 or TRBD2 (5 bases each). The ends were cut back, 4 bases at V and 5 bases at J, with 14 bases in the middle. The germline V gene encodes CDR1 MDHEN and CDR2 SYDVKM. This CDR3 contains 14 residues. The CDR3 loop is CASSSPGRDETQYF. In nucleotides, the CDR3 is TGTGCCAGCAGTTCCCCTGGCAGGGACGAGACCCAGTACTTC.

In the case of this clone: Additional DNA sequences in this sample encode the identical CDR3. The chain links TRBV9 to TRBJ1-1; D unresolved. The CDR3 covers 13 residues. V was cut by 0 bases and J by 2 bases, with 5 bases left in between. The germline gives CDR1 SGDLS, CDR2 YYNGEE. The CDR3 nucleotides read TGTGCCAGCAGCGTAGGAAGAAACACTGAAGCTTTCTTT. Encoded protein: CASSVGRNTEAFF.

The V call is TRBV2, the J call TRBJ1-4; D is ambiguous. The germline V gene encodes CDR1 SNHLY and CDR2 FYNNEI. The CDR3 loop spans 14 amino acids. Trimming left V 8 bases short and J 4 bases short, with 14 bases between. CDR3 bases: TGTGCCAGCGTGCTTGAACCGTTTAATGAAAAACTGTTTTTT. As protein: CASVLEPFNEKLFF.

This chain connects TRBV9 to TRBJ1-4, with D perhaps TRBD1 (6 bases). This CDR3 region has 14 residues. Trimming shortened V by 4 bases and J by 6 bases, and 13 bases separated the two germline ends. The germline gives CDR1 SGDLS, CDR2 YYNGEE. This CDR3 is CASSPDSSYEKLFF. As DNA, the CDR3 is TGTGCCAGCAGCCCGGACAGCAGTTATGAAAAACTGTTTTTT.

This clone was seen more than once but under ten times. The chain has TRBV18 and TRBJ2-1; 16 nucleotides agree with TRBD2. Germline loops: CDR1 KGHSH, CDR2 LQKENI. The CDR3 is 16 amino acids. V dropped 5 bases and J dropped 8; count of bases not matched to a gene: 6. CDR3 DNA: TGTGCCAGCTCATCGCCGGGACTAGCGGGAGGGTATGAGCAGTTCTTC. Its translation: CASSSPGLAGGYEQFF.

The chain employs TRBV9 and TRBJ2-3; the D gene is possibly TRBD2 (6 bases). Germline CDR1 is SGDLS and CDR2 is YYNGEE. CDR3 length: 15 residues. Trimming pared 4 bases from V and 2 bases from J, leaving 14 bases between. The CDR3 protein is CASSPPGLNTDTQYF. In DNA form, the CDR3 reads TGTGCCAGCAGCCCCCCGGGACTTAACACAGATACGCAGTATTTT.

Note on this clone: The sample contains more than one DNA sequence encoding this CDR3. The DNA of the CDR3 is TGCGCCAGCAGCTTTCAGGGGTCCTACGAGCAGTACTTC. This codes for CASSFQGSYEQYF. The chain couples TRBV5-1 to TRBJ2-7; D perhaps matches TRBD1 (6 bases). The CDR3 sequence is 13 residues long. With 2 bases removed from V and 1 base from J, the gap between germline ends came to 7 bases. Looked up from germline, CDR1 is SGHRS and CDR2 is YFSETQ.

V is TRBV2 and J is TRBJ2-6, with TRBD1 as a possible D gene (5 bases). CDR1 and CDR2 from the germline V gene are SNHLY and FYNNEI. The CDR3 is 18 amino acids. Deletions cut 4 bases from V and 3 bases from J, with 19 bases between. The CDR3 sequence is CASSGSLRVSSGANVLTF. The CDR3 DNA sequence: TGTGCCAGCAGTGGAAGCCTCAGGGTTTCTAGTGGGGCCAACGTCCTGACTTTC.

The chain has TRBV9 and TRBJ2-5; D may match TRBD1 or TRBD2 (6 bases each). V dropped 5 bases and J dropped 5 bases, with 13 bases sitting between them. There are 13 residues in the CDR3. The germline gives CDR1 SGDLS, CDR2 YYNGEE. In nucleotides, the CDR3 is TGTGCCAGCAGTAACAGGGCGGGGGAGACCCAGTACTTC. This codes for CASSNRAGETQYF.

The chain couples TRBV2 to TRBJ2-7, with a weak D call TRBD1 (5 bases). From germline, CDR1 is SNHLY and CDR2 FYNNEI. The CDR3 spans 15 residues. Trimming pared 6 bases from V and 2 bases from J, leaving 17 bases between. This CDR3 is CASSPRAEPTYEQYF. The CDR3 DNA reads TGTGCCAGCAGCCCCAGGGCCGAACCTACCTACGAGCAGTACTTC.

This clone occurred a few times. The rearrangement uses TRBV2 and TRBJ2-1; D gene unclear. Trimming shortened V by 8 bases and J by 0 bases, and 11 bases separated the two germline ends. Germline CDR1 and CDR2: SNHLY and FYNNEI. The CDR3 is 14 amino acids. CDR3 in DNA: TGTGCCAGCGGTACCTTGAGCTCCTACAATGAGCAGTTCTTC. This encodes CASGTLSSYNEQFF.

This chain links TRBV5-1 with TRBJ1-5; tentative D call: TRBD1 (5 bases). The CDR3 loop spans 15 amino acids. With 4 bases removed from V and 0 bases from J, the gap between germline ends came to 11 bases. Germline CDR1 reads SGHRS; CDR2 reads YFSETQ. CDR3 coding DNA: TGCGCCAGCAGCCCAGGGTACGGTAGCAATCAGCCCCAGCATTTT. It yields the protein CASSPGYGSNQPQHF.

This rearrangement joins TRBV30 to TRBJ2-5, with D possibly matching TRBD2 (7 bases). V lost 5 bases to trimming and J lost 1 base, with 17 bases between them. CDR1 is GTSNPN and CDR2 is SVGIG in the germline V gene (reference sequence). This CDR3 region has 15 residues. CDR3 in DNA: TGTGCCTGGGGGGGGGACATCGGAGGCCAAGAGACCCAGTACTTC. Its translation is CAWGGDIGGQETQYF.

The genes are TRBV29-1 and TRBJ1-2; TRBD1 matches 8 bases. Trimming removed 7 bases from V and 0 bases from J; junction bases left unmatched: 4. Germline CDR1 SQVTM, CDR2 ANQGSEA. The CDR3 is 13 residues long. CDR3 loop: CSAQGATNYGYTF. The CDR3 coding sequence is TGCAGCGCTCAGGGGGCGACTAACTATGGCTACACCTTC.

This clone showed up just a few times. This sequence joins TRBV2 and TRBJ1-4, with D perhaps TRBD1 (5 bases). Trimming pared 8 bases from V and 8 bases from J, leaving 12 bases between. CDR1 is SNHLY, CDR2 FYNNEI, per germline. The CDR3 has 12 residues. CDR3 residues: CASRWGEEKLFF. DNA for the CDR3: TGTGCCAGCCGGTGGGGGGAAGAAAAACTGTTTTTT.

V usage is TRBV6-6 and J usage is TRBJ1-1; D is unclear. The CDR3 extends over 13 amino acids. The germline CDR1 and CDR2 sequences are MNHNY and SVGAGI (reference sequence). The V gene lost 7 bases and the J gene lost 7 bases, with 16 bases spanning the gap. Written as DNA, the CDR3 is TGTGCCAGCACCCCAACCAAGGGATATGAAGCTTTCTTT. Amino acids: CASTPTKGYEAFF.

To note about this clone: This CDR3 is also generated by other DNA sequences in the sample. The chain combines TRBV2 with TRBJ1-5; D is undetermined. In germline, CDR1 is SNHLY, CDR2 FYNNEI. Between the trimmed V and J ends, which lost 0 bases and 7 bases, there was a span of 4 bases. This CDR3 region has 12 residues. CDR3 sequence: CASSEAGQPQHF. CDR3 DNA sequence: TGTGCCAGCAGTGAAGCGGGACAGCCCCAGCATTTT.